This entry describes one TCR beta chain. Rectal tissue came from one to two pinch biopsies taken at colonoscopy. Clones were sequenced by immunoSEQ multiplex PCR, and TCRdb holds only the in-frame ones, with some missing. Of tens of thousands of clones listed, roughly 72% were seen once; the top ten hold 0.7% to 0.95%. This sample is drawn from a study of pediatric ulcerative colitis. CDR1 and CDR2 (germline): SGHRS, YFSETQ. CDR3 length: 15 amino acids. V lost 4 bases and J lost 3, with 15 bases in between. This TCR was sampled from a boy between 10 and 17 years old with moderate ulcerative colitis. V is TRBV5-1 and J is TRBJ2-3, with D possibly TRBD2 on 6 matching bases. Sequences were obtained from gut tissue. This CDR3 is CASSQSSGPTDTQYF. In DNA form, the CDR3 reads TGCGCCAGCAGCCAAAGTAGCGGTCCAACAGATACGCAGTATTTT.